What follows are 30 T cell receptor beta chains derived from one specimen sequenced in a study of T cells after yellow fever vaccination. TCRdb used MiXCR to reprocess the 5' RACE reads, holding one entry per CDR3 protein. The repertoire holds hundreds of thousands of distinct CDR3 sequences, with around 20% as singletons. Source: PBMCs, taken before the yellow fever booster vaccination. Receptors were obtained from a man aged 18 to 29 who received the YFV17D yellow fever vaccine.

This clonotype was seen ten or more times. The rearrangement uses TRBV5-1 and TRBJ2-7, with 10 positions matching TRBD1. Germline CDR1 SGHRS, CDR2 YFSETQ. V shed 2 bases and J 5 bases; nucleotides not matched to a gene: 7. CDR3 length equals 15 residues. The CDR3 DNA reads as TGCGCCAGCAGCTTCGGTACGACAGGGGGCGACGAGCAGTACGTC. Protein: CASSFGTTGGDEQYV.

The genes are TRBV4-1 and TRBJ2-1; TRBD2 matches 11 bases. Germline-derived CDR1 and CDR2 are MGHRA and YSYEKL. The CDR3 sequence is 22 residues long. Germline trimming cut 5 bases from V and 4 bases from J; bases unmatched to any gene: 25. CDR3 DNA: TGCGCCAGCAGCGCCGGCGGATATAGCGGGGGGGCCATCGGAGAGGTATACAATGAGCAGTTCTTC. It specifies CASSAGGYSGGAIGEVYNEQFF.

The chain recombines TRBV12-5 with TRBJ2-1, with TRBD1 as a possible D gene (6 bases). The CDR3 contains 15 residues. Germline CDR1 and CDR2: LGHNT and FRNRAP. Trimming removed 3 bases at V and 8 bases at J, with 17 bases between. This chain's CDR3 is CASGFSAGEIDEQFF. CDR3 coding DNA: TGTGCTAGTGGTTTTTCTGCAGGGGAGATTGATGAGCAGTTCTTC.

The chain carries TRBV6-6 and TRBJ1-2, with D uncertain. The CDR3 contains 12 residues. Germline CDR1 is MNHNY and CDR2 is SVGAGI (reference sequence). Trimming took 2 bases from V and 6 from J, leaving 7 bases between them. In nucleotides, the CDR3 is TGTGCCAGCAGTTACAGGGTTCATGGCTACACCTTC. This gives the protein CASSYRVHGYTF.

In this sample, this clonotype turned up a few times. The CDR3 reads CASSPTRGYEQYF. The CDR3 DNA follows: TGCGCCAGCAGCCCGACCAGGGGCTACGAGCAGTACTTC. The chain couples TRBV4-3 to TRBJ2-7; maybe TRBD1 (6 bases). The CDR3 length is 13 residues. V was shortened by 4 bases and J by 3 bases, with 10 bases between the two germline ends. The germline gives CDR1 LGHNA, CDR2 YSLEER.

This clonotype has a count of ten or more. This chain uses TRBV20-1 with TRBJ2-1, with a possible D match to TRBD2 (5 bases). With 3 bases removed from V and 5 bases from J, the gap between germline ends came to 8 bases. Germline V gene lookup returns CDR1 DFQATT and CDR2 SNEGSKA (reference sequence). This CDR3 contains 12 residues. As DNA, the CDR3 is TGCAGTGCTAGGTTCGGGGACAATGAGCAGTTCTTC. Encoded protein: CSARFGDNEQFF.

The sample holds many counts of this clonotype. The rearrangement uses TRBV20-1 and TRBJ2-2, with 10 bases matching TRBD1. CDR3 length: 16 residues. Looked up from germline, CDR1 is DFQATT and CDR2 is SNEGSKA (reference sequence). V shed 6 bases and J 6 bases; nucleotides not matched to a gene: 13. The CDR3 sequence is CSATPWDRGEAGELFF. CDR3 bases: TGCAGTGCAACGCCGTGGGACAGGGGTGAGGCCGGGGAGCTGTTTTTT.

The chain is built from TRBV9 and TRBJ2-5; 7 bases fit TRBD1. The CDR3 loop spans 15 amino acids. Trimming cost V 3 bases and J 2 bases; bases outside gene matches: 7. The germline gives CDR1 SGDLS, CDR2 YYNGEE. The CDR3 is CASSAQGVDQETQYF. Here the CDR3 DNA reads TGTGCCAGCAGCGCTCAGGGGGTAGATCAAGAGACCCAGTACTTC.

This clonotype appeared many times. CDR3: CASSLGDQETQYF. CDR3 nucleotide sequence: TGTGCCAGCAGTTTAGGGGATCAAGAGACCCAGTACTTC. This chain joins TRBV12-3 or TRBV12-4 and TRBJ2-5; D gene uncertain. V lost 1 base and J 2 bases, leaving 5 bases between the germline ends. The CDR3 loop spans 13 amino acids.

The table lists this clonotype with a few counts. The chain carries TRBV10-3 and TRBJ1-6; D might be TRBD1 (6 bases). The V end lost 5 bases, the J end lost 10 bases, and 15 bases lay between the germline ends. Germline assignment: CDR1 ENHRY and CDR2 SYGVKD. The CDR3 covers 14 residues. The CDR3 loop reads CAISRSGESSPLHF. The CDR3 bases are TGTGCCATCAGTAGGTCAGGGGAAAGCTCACCCCTCCACTTT.

This clonotype came up a few times. In nucleotides, the CDR3 is TGTGCCAGCAGTTACTCCCCGATTGTTGAAGCTTTCTTT. It codes for CASSYSPIVEAFF. This chain connects TRBV6-5 to TRBJ1-1, with D hard to call. Germline assignment: CDR1 MNHEY and CDR2 SVGAGI. Trimming shortened V by 0 bases and J by 7 bases, and 9 bases separated the two germline ends. The CDR3 loop spans 13 amino acids.

This sequence joins TRBV3-1 and TRBJ2-7; a possible D gene is TRBD2 (5 bases). Trimming took 3 bases from V and 5 from J, leaving 17 bases between them. The CDR3 runs to 15 residues. CDR1 is LGHDT and CDR2 is YNNKEL in the germline V gene (reference sequence). The CDR3 coding sequence is TGTGCCAGCAGCCACTTGGGGAGAAAGATCAACGAGCAGTACTTC. It yields the protein CASSHLGRKINEQYF.

This clonotype was detected a few times. The chain couples TRBV5-5 to TRBJ1-4; D perhaps matches TRBD1 (5 bases). Germline loops: CDR1 SGHKS, CDR2 YYEKEE (reference sequence). The CDR3 is 15 residues long. Trimming shortened V by 1 base and J by 6 bases, and 13 bases separated the two germline ends. The CDR3 DNA follows: TGTGCCAGCAGCTTGACGGCAGGGATCTATGAAAAACTGTTTTTT. Translating gives CASSLTAGIYEKLFF.

This clonotype was counted between two and nine times. The chain combines TRBV4-2 with TRBJ2-1, with D possibly being TRBD2 (5 bases). The CDR3 contains 15 residues. Germline V gene sequence: CDR1 LGHNA, CDR2 YNFKEQ. The ends were cut back, 4 bases at V and 2 bases at J, with 12 bases in the middle. The CDR3 bases are TGTGCCAGCAGCCCCCAGGAGGTGACCTACAATGAGCAGTTCTTC. Translation gives CASSPQEVTYNEQFF.

This clonotype turned up a few times. V gene TRBV20-1 combines with J gene TRBJ2-3; TRBD2 agrees at 7 bases. Losses at the gene ends were 0 bases for V and 3 bases for J; bases not matched to a gene: 6. The germline CDR1 and CDR2 sequences are DFQATT and SNEGSKA (reference sequence). The CDR3 runs 15 residues. CDR3 coding DNA: TGCAGTGCTAGAGATGTATGGGGGGGTACAGATACGCAGTATTTT. Translated: CSARDVWGGTDTQYF.

A few counts support this clonotype. The V and J genes are TRBV7-2 and TRBJ1-2; 9 bases are a match to TRBD1. CDR3 length: 16 residues. Losses at the gene ends were 3 bases for V and 6 bases for J; bases not matched to a gene: 11. Germline-derived CDR1 and CDR2 are SGHTA and FQGNSA. DNA for the CDR3: TGTGCCAGCAGCTTCTACGTTCGGGACAGGGACCATGGCTACACCTTC. It yields the protein CASSFYVRDRDHGYTF.

This clonotype has only a few counts. J is TRBJ2-2 and V is TRBV10-3, with D possibly TRBD1 on 6 matching bases. There are 15 residues in the CDR3. Germline V gene data show CDR1 as ENHRY and CDR2 as SYGVKD. V lost 2 bases and J 4 bases, leaving 11 bases between the germline ends. The CDR3 sequence: CAISERGQFTGELFF. CDR3 nucleotide sequence: TGTGCCATCAGTGAGAGAGGACAGTTCACCGGGGAGCTGTTTTTT.

There are many counts of this clonotype. This sequence joins TRBV5-1 and TRBJ1-1; 7 bases fit TRBD1. Germline V CDR1 and CDR2: SGHRS, YFSETQ. Trimming cost V 2 bases and J 5 bases; bases outside gene matches: 6. The CDR3 sequence is 14 residues long. The CDR3: CASSLGGLETEAFF. CDR3 bases: TGCGCCAGCAGCTTAGGGGGCTTGGAGACTGAAGCTTTCTTT.

This clonotype was found a few times. The V and J genes are TRBV18 and TRBJ2-5, with TRBD2 identical over 7 bases. V dropped 2 bases and J dropped 1; count of bases not matched to a gene: 7. The CDR3 extends over 16 amino acids. Germline loops: CDR1 KGHSH, CDR2 LQKENI. The CDR3 coding sequence is TGTGCCAGCTCACCAAACCTAGCGGTACTCCAAGAGACCCAGTACTTC. It is translated as CASSPNLAVLQETQYF.

This clonotype has more than one count but fewer than ten. The V gene is TRBV15, the J gene TRBJ1-3; D gene ambiguous. This CDR3 is 14 amino acids long. CDR1 is LNHNV, CDR2 YYDKDF, per germline (reference sequence). V lost 5 bases and J lost 0, with 8 bases in between. CDR3 sequence reads: CATSGTFSGNTIYF. CDR3 DNA sequence: TGTGCCACCAGCGGCACCTTCTCTGGAAACACCATATATTTT.

V is TRBV5-5 and J is TRBJ2-1, with TRBD2 as a possible D gene (5 bases). There are 13 residues in the CDR3. Germline V CDR1 and CDR2: SGHKS, YYEKEE (reference sequence). V was trimmed by 9 bases and J by 8 bases, leaving 18 bases between them. CDR3 nucleotides: TGTGCCAACCTAGCTTGGGGATCTCATGAGCAGTTCTTC. It encodes CANLAWGSHEQFF.

The CDR3 DNA reads TGTGCCAGCAGCTTGAGCGGCAGGCTGGCTCAGCCCCAGCATTTT. This sequence encodes CASSLSGRLAQPQHF. This chain joins TRBV5-6 and TRBJ1-5; D remains unclear. The CDR3 has 15 amino acids. Germline loops: CDR1 SGHDT, CDR2 YYEEEE. Trimming removed 1 base at V and 6 bases at J, with 14 bases between.

The chain uses TRBV21-1 and TRBJ2-3; the table's D gene call, TRBD2, was not cross checked with the DNA. TRBV21-1 is marked as a pseudogene. There are 14 residues in the CDR3. For the CDR3, the DNA is TGTGCCAGCAGCAAGGGACTAGCATTCGATACGCAGTATTTT. This translates into CASSKGLAFDTQYF.

V gene TRBV24-1 combines with J gene TRBJ1-5; possibly TRBD1 for D (6 bases). Germline V gives CDR1 KGHDR, CDR2 SFDVKD. V was trimmed by 4 bases and J by 5 bases, leaving 11 bases between them. The CDR3 contains 14 residues. The CDR3 reads CATSERRGDQPQHF. For the CDR3, the DNA is TGTGCCACCAGTGAACGCAGGGGCGATCAGCCCCAGCATTTT.

This chain uses TRBV2 with TRBJ2-1; TRBD1 matches 7 bases. Germline loops: CDR1 SNHLY, CDR2 FYNNEI. The length of the CDR3 is 11 residues. Trimming removed 7 bases from V and 15 bases from J; junction bases left unmatched: 9. The CDR3 loop is CASTDRWSMFF. The CDR3 DNA reads as TGTGCCAGCACGGACAGGTGGAGTATGTTCTTC.

This chain links TRBV5-1 with TRBJ2-3, with unresolved D. Germline CDR1 reads SGHRS; CDR2 reads YFSETQ. Trimming stripped 0 bases from V and 0 bases from J, with 8 bases between. The CDR3 has 15 residues. For the CDR3, the DNA is TGCGCCAGCAGCTTGGTACCGGACAGCACAGATACGCAGTATTTT. It codes for CASSLVPDSTDTQYF.

This clonotype has at least ten counts. J is TRBJ2-2 and V is TRBV20-1; tentatively, D is TRBD1 (7 bases). Germline V gene data show CDR1 as DFQATT and CDR2 as SNEGSKA (reference sequence). The V end was cut by 6 bases, the J end by 3 bases, with 14 bases between. CDR3 length: 14 amino acids. Written as DNA, the CDR3 is TGCAGTGCCCCAGGGGGACTGCACACCGGGGAGCTGTTTTTT. As protein: CSAPGGLHTGELFF.

This clonotype was recorded a few times. This chain connects TRBV29-1 to TRBJ2-3, with 12 bases matching TRBD2. Germline values: CDR1 SQVTM, CDR2 ANQGSEA. V dropped 1 base and J dropped 1; count of bases not matched to a gene: 3. This CDR3 comprises 16 residues. CDR3 coding DNA: TGCAGCGTTGAAGGGACTAGCGGGGCCCGCACAGATACGCAGTATTTT. Protein product: CSVEGTSGARTDTQYF.

This clonotype was found a few times. This chain uses TRBV10-3 with TRBJ1-1; no firm D call. CDR1 is ENHRY and CDR2 is SYGVKD in the germline V gene. Deletions cut 3 bases from V and 6 bases from J, with 8 bases between. This CDR3 is 12 amino acids long. The CDR3 loop is CAISEYGAEAFF. The CDR3 DNA is TGTGCCATCAGTGAATATGGAGCTGAAGCTTTCTTT.

The chain recombines TRBV6-2 or TRBV6-3 with TRBJ1-2; 8 bases agree with TRBD1. V was pared by 2 bases and J by 4 bases, with 3 bases of the junction left unmatched. The CDR3 loop spans 14 amino acids. The V gene's germline CDR1 is MNHEY and CDR2 SVGEGT. The CDR3 is CASSYNRGAYGYTF. CDR3 sequence (DNA): TGTGCCAGCAGTTACAACAGGGGGGCCTATGGCTACACCTTC.